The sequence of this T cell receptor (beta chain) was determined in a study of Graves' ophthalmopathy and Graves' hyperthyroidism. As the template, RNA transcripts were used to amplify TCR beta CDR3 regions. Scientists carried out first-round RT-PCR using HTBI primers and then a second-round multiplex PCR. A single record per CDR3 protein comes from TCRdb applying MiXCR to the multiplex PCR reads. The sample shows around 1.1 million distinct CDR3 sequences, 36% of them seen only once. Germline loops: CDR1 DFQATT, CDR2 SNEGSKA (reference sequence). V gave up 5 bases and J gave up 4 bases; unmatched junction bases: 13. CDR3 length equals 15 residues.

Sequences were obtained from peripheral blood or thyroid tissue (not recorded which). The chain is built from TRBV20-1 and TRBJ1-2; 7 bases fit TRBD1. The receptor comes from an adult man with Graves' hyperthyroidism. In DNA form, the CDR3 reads TGCAGTGCTGACAGGGTGAGGGGGAGCGGCTATGGCTACACCTTC. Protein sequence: CSADRVRGSGYGYTF.